These T cell receptor beta chains were read from a single sample in a study of T-cell memory formation after mild COVID-19. TCRdb re-called the 5' RACE reads with MiXCR, one entry per CDR3 protein. In the table there are some 150,000 distinct CDR3 sequences, 11% to 15% of which are singletons. The sequencing input was PBMCs or a T cell subset sorted from them (not recorded which). These receptor sequences come from an adult woman who had mild COVID-19 (a few samples of this study predate the infection). Cell type and time point are not known. Both conserved end residues are part of each CDR3. Each record gives: D gene, J gene, V gene, clone size, CDR3 DNA, CDR3 protein. D genes are given only for firm matches. Some rows mark clone size as missing; the rest say once, few, many or name a class of expanded clone.

d_call: TRBD1
j_call: TRBJ2-4
v_call: TRBV20-1
clone_size: few
cdr3_nt: TGCAGTGCTAGGAGTAAGGACAGGGAGGACATTCAGTACTTC
cdr3_aa: CSARSKDREDIQYF

d_call: .
j_call: TRBJ2-3
v_call: TRBV4-2
clone_size: many
cdr3_nt: TGTGCCAGCAGCCAAGAGGTCGCTAGAATAAACACAGATACGCAGTATTTT
cdr3_aa: CASSQEVARINTDTQYF

d_call: TRBD2
j_call: TRBJ2-1
v_call: TRBV7-8
clone_size: few
cdr3_nt: TGTGCCAGCAGCTTACGCCTGACTAGCGGGGGCTACAATGAGCAGTTCTTC
cdr3_aa: CASSLRLTSGGYNEQFF

d_call: .
j_call: TRBJ1-2
v_call: TRBV11-2
clone_size: few
cdr3_nt: TGTGCCAGCAGCTTGGGGCCGGGACACTACTATGGCTACACCTTC
cdr3_aa: CASSLGPGHYYGYTF

d_call: .
j_call: TRBJ2-7
v_call: TRBV5-1
clone_size: few
cdr3_nt: TGCGCCAGCAGCTTACTAGGGCCCACCTACGAGCAGTACTTC
cdr3_aa: CASSLLGPTYEQYF

d_call: TRBD1
j_call: TRBJ2-3
v_call: TRBV12-3/TRBV12-4
clone_size: .
cdr3_nt: TGTGCCAGCACCTTATGGGGACAGAGAAACACAGATACGCAGTATTTT
cdr3_aa: CASTLWGQRNTDTQYF

d_call: TRBD1
j_call: TRBJ1-2
v_call: TRBV6-5
clone_size: few
cdr3_nt: TGTGCCAGCAGTTACTTAACAGGGGGTCCCGGCTACACCTTC
cdr3_aa: CASSYLTGGPGYTF

d_call: .
j_call: TRBJ1-2
v_call: TRBV12-3/TRBV12-4
clone_size: few
cdr3_nt: TGTGCCAGCAGTTCTCCCTGGGGGGACCAATATGGCTACACCTTC
cdr3_aa: CASSSPWGDQYGYTF

d_call: .
j_call: TRBJ1-5
v_call: TRBV12-3/TRBV12-4
clone_size: .
cdr3_nt: TGTGCCAGCAGTTCCGAAACAGACCACATGCCTGGAGGGAATCAGCCCCAGCATTTT
cdr3_aa: CASSSETDHMPGGNQPQHF

d_call: .
j_call: TRBJ1-4
v_call: TRBV20-1
clone_size: .
cdr3_nt: TGCAGTGCTACGGACAGCACAAATGAAAAACTGTTTTTT
cdr3_aa: CSATDSTNEKLFF

d_call: TRBD2
j_call: TRBJ2-4
v_call: TRBV13
clone_size: .
cdr3_nt: TGTGCCAGCAGCCCCCGGACTAGCGGGAACATTCAGTACTTC
cdr3_aa: CASSPRTSGNIQYF

d_call: .
j_call: TRBJ2-1
v_call: TRBV7-9
clone_size: .
cdr3_nt: TGTGCCAGCAGCTCTCTTGGGGGGGGGCCCCTCCACAATGAGCAGTTCTTC
cdr3_aa: CASSSLGGGPLHNEQFF

d_call: .
j_call: TRBJ2-5
v_call: TRBV7-9
clone_size: .
cdr3_nt: TGTGCCAGCAGCCCCGGGATTTCCTCCGGTGAGACCCAGTACTTC
cdr3_aa: CASSPGISSGETQYF

d_call: .
j_call: TRBJ1-1
v_call: TRBV29-1
clone_size: few
cdr3_nt: TGCAGCGTGTTAATGGGCACTGAAGCTTTCTTT
cdr3_aa: CSVLMGTEAFF

d_call: .
j_call: TRBJ2-1
v_call: TRBV7-9
clone_size: .
cdr3_nt: TGTGCCAGCAGCTCTCCGGGCAGTACCAATGAGCAGTTCTTC
cdr3_aa: CASSSPGSTNEQFF

d_call: .
j_call: TRBJ2-1
v_call: TRBV19
clone_size: few
cdr3_nt: TGTGCCAGTAGTCCCCGGGACTCCAAACGGGATGAGCAGTTCTTC
cdr3_aa: CASSPRDSKRDEQFF

d_call: TRBD1
j_call: TRBJ2-7
v_call: TRBV27
clone_size: .
cdr3_nt: TGTGCCAGCGGGGAGGGACAGGGTATGTACGAGCAGTACTTC
cdr3_aa: CASGEGQGMYEQYF

d_call: TRBD1
j_call: TRBJ2-7
v_call: TRBV12-3/TRBV12-4
clone_size: .
cdr3_nt: TGTGCCAGCAGTCCCGGGACAGGGGAGCAGTACTTC
cdr3_aa: CASSPGTGEQYF

d_call: .
j_call: TRBJ2-5
v_call: TRBV30
clone_size: few
cdr3_nt: TGTGCCTGGATTGCCCCGCTTCATCAAGGGTCAGAGACCCAGTACTTC
cdr3_aa: CAWIAPLHQGSETQYF

d_call: .
j_call: TRBJ2-5
v_call: TRBV4-3
clone_size: .
cdr3_nt: TGCGCCAGCAGCCAAGATCCGGGCCAGGCTAAGACCCAGTACTTC
cdr3_aa: CASSQDPGQAKTQYF

d_call: .
j_call: TRBJ2-2
v_call: TRBV29-1
clone_size: .
cdr3_nt: TGCAGCGTTGGGGGGGACCCCGGGGAGCTGTTTTTT
cdr3_aa: CSVGGDPGELFF

d_call: TRBD1
j_call: TRBJ1-1
v_call: TRBV2
clone_size: .
cdr3_nt: TGTGCCATTTCGACAGGGACCTGGGGCACTGAAGCTTTCTTT
cdr3_aa: CAISTGTWGTEAFF

d_call: .
j_call: TRBJ1-1
v_call: TRBV6-5
clone_size: few
cdr3_nt: TGTGCCAGCACTCCCAACGGGGGAACTGAAGCTTTCTTT
cdr3_aa: CASTPNGGTEAFF

d_call: TRBD1
j_call: TRBJ2-5
v_call: TRBV2
clone_size: .
cdr3_nt: TGTGCCAGCAGAAGGGGACAGGGCGAGACCCAGTACTTC
cdr3_aa: CASRRGQGETQYF

d_call: TRBD1
j_call: TRBJ2-7
v_call: TRBV7-6
clone_size: many
cdr3_nt: TGCGCCAGCAGCTTGGGACAGGGAACCTACGAGCAGTACTTC
cdr3_aa: CASSLGQGTYEQYF

d_call: .
j_call: TRBJ1-1
v_call: TRBV9
clone_size: few
cdr3_nt: TGTGCCAGTTCGGACTCTCGAGACGTTGAAGCTTTCTTT
cdr3_aa: CASSDSRDVEAFF

d_call: .
j_call: TRBJ2-1
v_call: TRBV5-5
clone_size: .
cdr3_nt: TGTGCCAGCAGCTTGGGGTACAGGACGTACAATGAGCAGTTCTTC
cdr3_aa: CASSLGYRTYNEQFF

d_call: .
j_call: TRBJ2-3
v_call: TRBV15
clone_size: .
cdr3_nt: TGTGCCACCAGCAGAGATTGGCTGGCGGCTAGCACAGATACGCAGTATTTT
cdr3_aa: CATSRDWLAASTDTQYF

d_call: .
j_call: TRBJ2-2
v_call: TRBV9
clone_size: few
cdr3_nt: TGTGCCAGCAGCGTAGGGGGGGCTTACACCGGGGAGCTGTTTTTT
cdr3_aa: CASSVGGAYTGELFF

d_call: .
j_call: TRBJ2-7
v_call: TRBV18
clone_size: few
cdr3_nt: TGTGCCAGCTCACCTACGACCTACGAGCAGTACTTC
cdr3_aa: CASSPTTYEQYF

d_call: TRBD2
j_call: TRBJ2-1
v_call: TRBV5-4
clone_size: few
cdr3_nt: TGTGCCAGCAGCTTCGGGACTAGCGGGGGGTATGAGCAGTTCTTC
cdr3_aa: CASSFGTSGGYEQFF

d_call: .
j_call: TRBJ2-5
v_call: TRBV7-8
clone_size: many
cdr3_nt: TGTGCCAGCAGCTTCGGGACGGTGGAACTTATGGGGGAGACCCAGTACTTC
cdr3_aa: CASSFGTVELMGETQYF

d_call: .
j_call: TRBJ2-5
v_call: TRBV12-3/TRBV12-4
clone_size: few
cdr3_nt: TGTGCCAGCAGGGTTTCAGTTTCGGAGACCCAGTACTTC
cdr3_aa: CASRVSVSETQYF

d_call: TRBD2
j_call: TRBJ2-3
v_call: TRBV12-3/TRBV12-4
clone_size: .
cdr3_nt: TGTGCCAGCAGTTCCAGACTAGCGGGGCTCACAGATACGCAGTATTTT
cdr3_aa: CASSSRLAGLTDTQYF

d_call: TRBD1
j_call: TRBJ2-3
v_call: TRBV6-1
clone_size: many
cdr3_nt: TGTGCCAGCAGTGATGGGACAGGGGGCACAGATACGCAGTATTTT
cdr3_aa: CASSDGTGGTDTQYF

d_call: .
j_call: TRBJ2-2
v_call: TRBV6-2/TRBV6-3
clone_size: few
cdr3_nt: TGTGCCAGCAGGGGCCCCGTCGGGGAGCTGTTTTTT
cdr3_aa: CASRGPVGELFF

d_call: .
j_call: TRBJ1-4
v_call: TRBV14
clone_size: .
cdr3_nt: TGTGCCAGCAGCCAAAAGGACCGAGTTAATGAAAAACTGTTTTTT
cdr3_aa: CASSQKDRVNEKLFF

d_call: TRBD2
j_call: TRBJ2-1
v_call: TRBV9
clone_size: .
cdr3_nt: TGTGCCAGCAGCCATCCCCGGAGGCTAGCGGGAGGCAATGAGCAGTTCTTC
cdr3_aa: CASSHPRRLAGGNEQFF

d_call: TRBD2
j_call: TRBJ2-2
v_call: TRBV3-1
clone_size: .
cdr3_nt: TGTGCCAGCAGCCGAGCGGGAGGCGGGCGGACCGGGGAGCTGTTTTTT
cdr3_aa: CASSRAGGGRTGELFF

d_call: TRBD1
j_call: TRBJ2-7
v_call: TRBV12-3/TRBV12-4
clone_size: few
cdr3_nt: TGTGCCAGCAGTTCCGGGACAGGTGGAGGCGACGAGCAGTACTTC
cdr3_aa: CASSSGTGGGDEQYF

d_call: TRBD2
j_call: TRBJ2-5
v_call: TRBV7-8
clone_size: .
cdr3_nt: TGTGCCAGCAGCTTAGAGGCTAGCGGAAACCAAGAGACCCAGTACTTC
cdr3_aa: CASSLEASGNQETQYF

d_call: .
j_call: TRBJ2-1
v_call: TRBV7-6
clone_size: .
cdr3_nt: TGTGCCAGCAGCTTACCCGGATTTAATGAGCAGTTCTTC
cdr3_aa: CASSLPGFNEQFF

d_call: TRBD1
j_call: TRBJ2-7
v_call: TRBV10-3
clone_size: .
cdr3_nt: TGTGCCATCAGTGAGAAAGGACAGGGTCCCTACGAGCAGTACTTC
cdr3_aa: CAISEKGQGPYEQYF

d_call: .
j_call: TRBJ2-7
v_call: TRBV5-5
clone_size: .
cdr3_nt: TGTGCCAGCAGCCATCACTACGAGCAGTACTTC
cdr3_aa: CASSHHYEQYF

d_call: TRBD2
j_call: TRBJ2-3
v_call: TRBV5-8
clone_size: .
cdr3_nt: TGTGCCAGCAGCTTGGGACTAGCGGGGGGGCTGGATACGCAGTATTTT
cdr3_aa: CASSLGLAGGLDTQYF

d_call: .
j_call: TRBJ2-1
v_call: TRBV2
clone_size: few
cdr3_nt: TGTGCCAGCAGGGGGTACAGCATGAGCTCCTACAATGAGCAGTTCTTC
cdr3_aa: CASRGYSMSSYNEQFF

d_call: .
j_call: TRBJ2-5
v_call: TRBV10-3
clone_size: few
cdr3_nt: TGTGCCATCAGTGACCCCGACCCTCAAGAGGGGGAGACCCAGTACTTC
cdr3_aa: CAISDPDPQEGETQYF

d_call: .
j_call: TRBJ2-2
v_call: TRBV7-7
clone_size: .
cdr3_nt: TGTGCTAGCAGCCCCTGGGCGAACACCGGGGAGCTGTTTTTT
cdr3_aa: CASSPWANTGELFF

d_call: .
j_call: TRBJ2-7
v_call: TRBV29-1
clone_size: .
cdr3_nt: TGCAGCGTTATCCAGGGTTACGAGCAGTACTTC
cdr3_aa: CSVIQGYEQYF

d_call: .
j_call: TRBJ1-2
v_call: TRBV9
clone_size: .
cdr3_nt: TGTGCCAGCAGCGCTACAGGGTCCGCCTATGGCTACACCTTC
cdr3_aa: CASSATGSAYGYTF

d_call: TRBD2
j_call: TRBJ2-3
v_call: TRBV9
clone_size: .
cdr3_nt: TGTGCCAGCAGCGTAGATGGTAGCGGGGGCACAGATACGCAGTATTTT
cdr3_aa: CASSVDGSGGTDTQYF

d_call: TRBD1
j_call: TRBJ1-1
v_call: TRBV7-6
clone_size: few
cdr3_nt: TGTGCCAGCAGCCAGGACAGGAGTGGCACTGAAGCTTTCTTT
cdr3_aa: CASSQDRSGTEAFF

d_call: .
j_call: TRBJ2-3
v_call: TRBV12-3/TRBV12-4
clone_size: .
cdr3_nt: TGTGCCAGCAGTTTTTTGGGGACAGATACGCAGTATTTT
cdr3_aa: CASSFLGTDTQYF

d_call: .
j_call: TRBJ2-2
v_call: TRBV5-1
clone_size: .
cdr3_nt: TGCGCCAGCAGCCCCGGTGCAGGGATGGGGACCGGGGAGCTGTTTTTT
cdr3_aa: CASSPGAGMGTGELFF

d_call: TRBD1
j_call: TRBJ1-1
v_call: TRBV16
clone_size: .
cdr3_nt: TGTGCCAGCAGCCAGATTCCTTGGGGGACAGGGGGCAGGGACACTGAAGCTTTCTTT
cdr3_aa: CASSQIPWGTGGRDTEAFF

d_call: TRBD1
j_call: TRBJ2-1
v_call: TRBV6-1
clone_size: .
cdr3_nt: TGTGCCAGCACCACAACCCCAGGGGGATATGAGCAGTTCTTC
cdr3_aa: CASTTTPGGYEQFF

d_call: .
j_call: TRBJ1-1
v_call: TRBV9
clone_size: .
cdr3_nt: TGTGCCAGCAGCCCCCCCGACAGCGGAGACACTGAAGCTTTCTTT
cdr3_aa: CASSPPDSGDTEAFF

d_call: .
j_call: TRBJ1-2
v_call: TRBV20-1
clone_size: .
cdr3_nt: TGCAGTGTAAAGGAGGCCAGGGACTATGGCTACACCTTC
cdr3_aa: CSVKEARDYGYTF

d_call: TRBD1
j_call: TRBJ2-7
v_call: TRBV9
clone_size: many
cdr3_nt: TGTGCCAGCAGCGTAACAGGGGGAGCGGGCGAGCAGTACTTC
cdr3_aa: CASSVTGGAGEQYF

d_call: TRBD2
j_call: TRBJ2-3
v_call: TRBV7-8
clone_size: few
cdr3_nt: TGTGCCAGCAGCTTAGGGGCTAGCGGGGGAGGAGGTACGCAGTATTTT
cdr3_aa: CASSLGASGGGGTQYF